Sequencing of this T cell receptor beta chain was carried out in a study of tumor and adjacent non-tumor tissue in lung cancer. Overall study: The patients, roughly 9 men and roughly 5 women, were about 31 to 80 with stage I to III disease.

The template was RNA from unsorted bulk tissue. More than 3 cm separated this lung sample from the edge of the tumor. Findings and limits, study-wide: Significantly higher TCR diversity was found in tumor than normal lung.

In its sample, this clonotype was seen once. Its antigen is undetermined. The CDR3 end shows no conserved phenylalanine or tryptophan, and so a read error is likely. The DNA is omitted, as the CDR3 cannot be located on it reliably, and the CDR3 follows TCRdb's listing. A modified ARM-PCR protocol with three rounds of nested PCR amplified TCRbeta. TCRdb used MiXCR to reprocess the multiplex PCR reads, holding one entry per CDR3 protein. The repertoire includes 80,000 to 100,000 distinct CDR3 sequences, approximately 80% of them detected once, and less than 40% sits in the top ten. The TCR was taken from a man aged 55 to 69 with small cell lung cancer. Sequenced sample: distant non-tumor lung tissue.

The CDR3 sequence is CASSSSTSGTSYEQYS. V and J are TRBV6-5 and TRBJ2-7; the D call in the table, TRBD2, was not verified against the DNA. Germline loops: CDR1 MNHEY, CDR2 SVGAGI. Inclusive of both ends, the CDR3 amounts to 16 amino acids.